Below are 21 T cell receptor beta chains sequenced from a single sample in a study of cytomegalovirus exposure and HLA in healthy donors. 60 Vbeta and 13 Jbeta primers were used in PCR. Profiling relied on immunoSEQ multiplex PCR, and the TCRdb table lists in-frame clones only, not all of them. The sample records fewer than 200,000 clones, less than 85% being singletons. The sequenced sample was PBMCs. The receptors here all came from a man in his 60s in good health and CMV-seronegative.

This clone was seen more than once but under ten times. The rearrangement uses TRBV10-2 and TRBJ2-5; TRBD2 aligns across 13 bases. The CDR3 is made up of 13 amino acids. Trimming removed 7 bases from V and 5 bases from J; junction bases left unmatched: 1. Per germline, CDR1 WSHSY and CDR2 SAAADI. The CDR3 bases are TGCGCCAGCAAGACTAGCGGGAGGGAGACCCAGTACTTC. This sequence encodes CASKTSGRETQYF.

The genes are TRBV7-2 and TRBJ2-7, with 7 bases lining up with TRBD2. Germline lookup yields CDR1 SGHTA and CDR2 FQGNSA. The junction had 8 bases not matched to a gene; V was cut back by 4 bases and J by 5 bases. The CDR3 spans 14 residues. As DNA, the CDR3 is TGTGCCAGCAGCTGGAAGCGGGATTGGAACGAGCAGTACTTC. As protein: CASSWKRDWNEQYF.

CDR3 region: CASSFQGADGKLFF. The CDR3 DNA sequence: TGTGCCAGCAGCTTTCAGGGGGCAGACGGAAAACTGTTTTTT. The chain links TRBV7-2 to TRBJ1-4; 8 positions match TRBD1. The CDR3 totals 14 residues. The junction had 7 bases not matched to a gene; V was cut back by 3 bases and J by 10 bases. Germline V gene lookup returns CDR1 SGHTA and CDR2 FQGNSA.

This clone was picked up one time. The rearrangement joins TRBV6-1 to TRBJ1-5; TRBD1 agrees at 7 bases. The germline V gene has CDR1 MNHNS and CDR2 SASEGT. The CDR3 is 15 amino acids. Unmatched junction bases numbered 6, after V lost 4 bases and J lost 3 bases. CDR3 DNA: TGTGCCAGCAGTGGATCACAGGGGTACAATCAGCCCCAGCATTTT. It encodes CASSGSQGYNQPQHF.

This chain links TRBV6-4 with TRBJ2-1; 12 nucleotides align to TRBD2. The CDR3 is 15 amino acids. CDR1 and CDR2 (germline): MRHNA, SNTAGT. The V segment lost 6 bases and the J segment 4 bases; nucleotides outside the gene matches: 4. This chain's CDR3 is CASSLLAGGYNEQFF. The CDR3 nucleotides read TGTGCCAGCAGCCTTCTAGCGGGGGGGTACAATGAGCAGTTCTTC.

The chain links TRBV7-2 to TRBJ2-5, with TRBD1 matching 10 bases. The V gene end was trimmed by 5 bases and the J gene end by 3 bases; junction bases not matched to a gene: 3. The CDR3 covers 14 residues. The germline V gene has CDR1 SGHTA and CDR2 FQGNSA. This CDR3 reads CASSHGTGEETQYF. In DNA form, the CDR3 reads TGTGCCAGCAGCCATGGGACAGGGGAAGAGACCCAGTACTTC.

A word on this clone: An end of the junction does not agree with germline; a read error may underlie this. The V and J genes are TRBV4-1 and TRBJ2-1; maybe TRBD2 (6 bases). CDR1 and CDR2 from the germline V gene are MGHRA and YSYEKL. CDR3 size: 16 residues. The CDR3: CASSQVLARSCNEQFF. The CDR3 DNA reads TGCGCCAGCAGCCAAGTTCTAGCGCGCTCCTGCAATGAGCAGTTCTTC.

The genes are TRBV5-5 and TRBJ1-3, with TRBD1 as a possible D gene (5 bases). Trimming cost V 7 bases and J 3 bases, with 14 bases left between them. CDR1 and CDR2 (germline): SGHKS, YYEKEE (reference sequence). The CDR3 is made up of 14 amino acids. CDR3 coding DNA: TGTGCCAGCTTCATCGGGGGTGGTGGAAACACCATATATTTT. It is translated as CASFIGGGGNTIYF.

This clone appeared a single time. The genes are TRBV7-8 and TRBJ2-2; perhaps TRBD2 as D (5 bases). The CDR3 is made up of 16 amino acids. Looked up from germline, CDR1 is SGHVS and CDR2 is FQNEAQ. V lost 1 base, J lost 0 bases, and 9 bases lay in between. The CDR3 bases are TGTGCCAGCAGCTTAGAGGCGGGCTCGAACACCGGGGAGCTGTTTTTT. It specifies CASSLEAGSNTGELFF.

The chain has TRBV7-2 and TRBJ2-5, with 9 positions matching TRBD2. V gave up 7 bases and J gave up 2 bases; unmatched junction bases: 8. The CDR3 runs 15 residues. Germline lookup yields CDR1 SGHTA and CDR2 FQGNSA. The CDR3 sequence: CASTIGLAGQETQYF. In DNA form, the CDR3 reads TGTGCCAGCACCATCGGGCTAGCGGGGCAAGAGACCCAGTACTTC.

J is TRBJ2-1 and V is TRBV7-2; 14 positions match TRBD2. The V gene's germline CDR1 is SGHTA and CDR2 FQGNSA. The V and J ends lost 5 bases and 4 bases, in that order; junction bases with no gene match: 10. This CDR3 has 18 residues. CDR3 DNA: TGTGCCAGCAGCCTCGGACTAGCGGGAGGACTAGTATACAATGAGCAGTTCTTC. As protein: CASSLGLAGGLVYNEQFF.

This sequence joins TRBV9 and TRBJ2-5; the match to TRBD1 covers 12 bases. Germline trimming cut 3 bases from V and 5 bases from J; bases unmatched to any gene: 11. From germline, CDR1 is SGDLS and CDR2 YYNGEE. The CDR3 totals 17 residues. In DNA form, the CDR3 reads TGTGCCAGCAGCGAGGGAAGGGGACAGGGGGCTGCGGAGACCCAGTACTTC. This encodes CASSEGRGQGAAETQYF.

The rearrangement joins TRBV6-1 to TRBJ2-5, with TRBD1 identical over 10 bases. The junction had 4 bases not matched to a gene; V was cut back by 1 base and J by 5 bases. The CDR3 is made up of 15 amino acids. Per germline, CDR1 MNHNS and CDR2 SASEGT. The CDR3 DNA reads TGTGCCAGCAGTGAAGGACAGGGGGCTTGGGAGACCCAGTACTTC. Residues: CASSEGQGAWETQYF.

The V and J genes are TRBV2 and TRBJ2-7; TRBD1 agrees at 8 bases. V lost 9 bases and J lost 2; bases outside the gene matches: 6. The CDR3 is 13 residues long. Looked up from germline, CDR1 is SNHLY and CDR2 is FYNNEI. CDR3 protein: CARGQGTTYEQYF. DNA of the CDR3: TGTGCCAGAGGACAGGGAACCACCTACGAGCAGTACTTC. Looking up the rest from reference TRBV2 and TRBJ2-7 gives the full variable domain: EPEVTQTPSHQVTQMGQEVILRCVPISNHLYFYWYRQILGQKVEFLVSFYNNEISEKSEIFDDQFSVERPDGSNFTLKIRSTKLEDSAMYFCARGQGTTYEQYFGPGTRLTVT.

This chain links TRBV28 with TRBJ1-2; perhaps TRBD1 as D (5 bases). Trimming left V 2 bases short and J 3 bases short, with 10 bases between. The CDR3 runs 14 residues. CDR1 MDHEN and CDR2 SYDVKM come from the germline V gene. Here the CDR3 reads CASSLPQGYYGYTF. In DNA, the CDR3 is TGTGCCAGCAGTTTACCTCAGGGTTACTATGGCTACACCTTC.

The chain combines TRBV5-1 with TRBJ2-2; 14 nucleotides align to TRBD2. From germline, CDR1 is SGHRS and CDR2 YFSETQ. The CDR3 spans 15 residues. V trimming: 4 bases; J trimming: 9 bases; junction bases outside the gene matches: 5. CDR3 region: CASSPGTSGGRELFF. Written as DNA, the CDR3 is TGCGCCAGCAGCCCCGGGACTAGCGGGGGTCGGGAGCTGTTTTTT.

V and J are TRBV29-1 and TRBJ2-5; 13 nucleotides align to TRBD2. TRBJ2-7 matches the DNA end more closely, so the J call is doubtful. Germline V lookup: CDR1 SQVTM, CDR2 ANQGSEA. CDR3 length: 15 amino acids. This CDR3 reads CSVESGLAGEDEQYF. CDR3 bases: TGCAGCGTTGAGAGCGGACTAGCGGGAGAGGACGAGCAGTACTTC.

V usage is TRBV6-5 and J usage is TRBJ1-1; D gene uncertain. The CDR3 loop spans 16 amino acids. V lost 2 bases, J lost 0 bases, and 13 bases lay in between. The germline V gene encodes CDR1 MNHEY and CDR2 SVGAGI. CDR3: CASSYGPGGVNTEAFF. For the CDR3, the DNA is TGTGCCAGCAGTTACGGGCCCGGAGGAGTGAACACTGAAGCTTTCTTT.

J is TRBJ2-3 and V is TRBV6-1, with D possibly being TRBD2 (5 bases). V was clipped by 0 bases and J by 3 bases, with 7 bases between them. Germline-derived CDR1 and CDR2 are MNHNS and SASEGT. The CDR3 covers 14 residues. The CDR3 is CASSEAWETDTQYF. For the CDR3, the DNA is TGTGCCAGCAGTGAAGCTTGGGAGACAGATACGCAGTATTTT.

The chain recombines TRBV7-2 with TRBJ1-1, with D possibly matching TRBD1 (5 bases). CDR1 is SGHTA, CDR2 FQGNSA, per germline. The CDR3 contains 13 residues. Trimming pared 3 bases from V and 4 bases from J, leaving 9 bases between. Written as DNA, the CDR3 is TGTGCCAGCAGCTTGACAGAGAGCACTGAAGCTTTCTTT. Its translation is CASSLTESTEAFF.

This chain uses TRBV28 with TRBJ1-5; TRBD1 is a possible D gene (6 bases). The V gene lost 6 bases and the J gene lost 8 bases, with 23 bases spanning the gap. Germline loops: CDR1 MDHEN, CDR2 SYDVKM. The CDR3 sequence is 16 residues long. This chain's CDR3 is CASRFSTGTQSEPQHF. In nucleotides, the CDR3 is TGTGCCAGCAGATTTTCCACAGGGACGCAATCAGAGCCCCAGCATTTT.